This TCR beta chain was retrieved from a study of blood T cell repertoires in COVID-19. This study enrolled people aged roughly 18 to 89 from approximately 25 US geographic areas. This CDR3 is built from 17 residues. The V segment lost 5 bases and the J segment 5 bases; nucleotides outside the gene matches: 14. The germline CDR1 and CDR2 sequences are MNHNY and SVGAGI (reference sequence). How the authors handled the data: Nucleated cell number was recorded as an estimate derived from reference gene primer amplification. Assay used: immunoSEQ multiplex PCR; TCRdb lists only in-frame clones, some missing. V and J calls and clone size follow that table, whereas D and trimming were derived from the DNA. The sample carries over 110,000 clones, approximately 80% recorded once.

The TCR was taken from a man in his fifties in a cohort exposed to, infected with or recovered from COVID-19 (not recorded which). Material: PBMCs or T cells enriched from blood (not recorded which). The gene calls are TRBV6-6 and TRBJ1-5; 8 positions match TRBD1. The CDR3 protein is CASSPASGQGTYQPQHF. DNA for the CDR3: TGTGCCAGCAGTCCGGCCTCTGGACAGGGCACGTATCAGCCCCAGCATTTT.